Following are 19 T cell receptor beta chains from one sample sequenced in a study of CD8 T cells in Susac syndrome. The RNA input was roughly 0.45 to 1 ug, and it was reverse transcribed with random hexamers. TCRdb recomputed calls from the immunoSEQ multiplex PCR reads with MiXCR, one row per CDR3 protein. The sample has 150,000 to 200,000 distinct CDR3 sequences, around 95% seen once. The sequenced sample consisted of CD4+ T cells from PBMCs. The receptor set was obtained from a human donor in good health.

The chain employs TRBV28 and TRBJ2-3; 7 bases are a match to TRBD1. The trim removed 3 bases at V and 2 bases at J, leaving 5 bases unmatched. The CDR3 contains 15 residues. CDR1 is MDHEN, CDR2 SYDVKM, per germline. CDR3 loop: CASSFGTENTDTQYF. For the CDR3, the DNA is TGTGCCAGCAGTTTCGGGACAGAGAACACAGATACGCAGTATTTT.

J is TRBJ2-3 and V is TRBV20-1; D gene unclear. Germline lookup yields CDR1 DFQATT and CDR2 SNEGSKA (reference sequence). This CDR3 is built from 13 residues. The DNA for the CDR3 is TGCAGAGCCGCCGGACGGGCCACAGATACGCAGTATTTT. Translating gives CRAAGRATDTQYF.

The chain is built from TRBV5-1 and TRBJ2-2; 8 bases map to TRBD1. The CDR3 totals 15 residues. V gave up 0 bases and J gave up 3 bases; unmatched junction bases: 1. Germline V gene data show CDR1 as SGHRS and CDR2 as YFSETQ. CDR3 residues: CASSLDRGDTGELFF. The CDR3 region has the DNA TGCGCCAGCAGCTTGGACAGGGGGGACACCGGGGAGCTGTTTTTT.

The table lists this clonotype with a few counts. The rearrangement joins TRBV5-1 to TRBJ2-7; 7 bases are shared with TRBD1. V dropped 4 bases and J dropped 6; count of bases not matched to a gene: 4. The CDR3 has 12 amino acids. CDR1 SGHRS and CDR2 YFSETQ come from the germline V gene. CDR3 coding DNA: TGCGCCAGCAGCGGCACAGGGGCCGAGCAGTACTTC. Amino acid sequence: CASSGTGAEQYF.

The V and J genes are TRBV7-9 and TRBJ1-1; D might be TRBD1 (5 bases). Germline V CDR1 and CDR2: SEHNR, FQNEAQ (reference sequence). The CDR3 consists of 12 residues. V lost 5 bases to trimming and J lost 8 bases, with 12 bases between them. The CDR3 sequence: CASSTRNREAFF. The DNA of the CDR3 is TGTGCCAGCAGCACCCGGAACAGGGAAGCTTTCTTT.

The rearrangement links TRBV7-9 to TRBJ1-6; D may be TRBD1 (6 bases). The CDR3 totals 15 residues. Trimming took off 1 base at V and 9 bases at J, with 13 bases between the two ends. CDR1 and CDR2 (germline): SEHNR, FQNEAQ (reference sequence). In DNA form, the CDR3 reads TGTGCCAGCAGCTTAGTTGGCAGGGGTTCTTCACCCCTCCACTTT. Its translation: CASSLVGRGSSPLHF.

This chain joins TRBV5-8 and TRBJ1-2, with D possibly being TRBD1 (5 bases). The germline V and J ends were trimmed by 5 bases and 3 bases, with 8 bases remaining between them. This CDR3 has 12 amino acids. CDR1 and CDR2 from the germline V gene are SGHTS and YDEGEE. CDR3 loop: CASSKQDYGYTF. In nucleotides, the CDR3 is TGTGCCAGCAGTAAACAGGACTATGGCTACACCTTC.

The chain uses TRBV2 and TRBJ2-5; no clear D gene. There are 15 residues in the CDR3. Germline V gene sequence: CDR1 SNHLY, CDR2 FYNNEI. V was trimmed by 8 bases and J by 3 bases, leaving 19 bases between them. The chain's CDR3 is CASSFRAVWEETQYF. CDR3 bases: TGTGCCAGCTCATTCCGGGCCGTCTGGGAAGAGACCCAGTACTTC.

The genes are TRBV5-1 and TRBJ2-7; 8 bases are a match to TRBD2. The germline V gene has CDR1 SGHRS and CDR2 YFSETQ. The CDR3 is 17 amino acids. V was clipped by 1 base and J by 0 bases; unmatched bases: 9. Here the CDR3 reads CASSLTSGGFSSYEQYF. The CDR3 bases are TGCGCCAGCAGCTTGACAAGCGGGGGCTTTAGCTCCTACGAGCAGTACTTC.

The chain couples TRBV29-1 to TRBJ1-4; no definite D call. The CDR3 sequence is 13 residues long. Germline CDR1 reads SQVTM; CDR2 reads ANQGSEA. V shed 5 bases and J shed 6 bases, with 13 bases lying between them. The DNA for the CDR3 is TGCAGCGTTTCTCTCCGGCCCCATGAAAAACTGTTTTTT. It codes for CSVSLRPHEKLFF.

V is TRBV2 and J is TRBJ1-2, with D unresolved. The CDR3 totals 14 residues. Per germline, CDR1 SNHLY and CDR2 FYNNEI. V lost 3 bases, J lost 3 bases, and 11 bases lay in between. The DNA for the CDR3 is TGTGCCAGCAGTGATATAGTAACCGACTATGGCTACACCTTC. This translates into CASSDIVTDYGYTF.

The chain uses TRBV18 and TRBJ1-6, with D hard to call. Germline V gene lookup returns CDR1 KGHSH and CDR2 LQKENI. The CDR3 sequence is 13 residues long. Trimming cost V 6 bases and J 7 bases, with 10 bases left between them. As DNA, the CDR3 is TGTGCCAGCTCTCAAGGGAACAATTCACCCCTCCACTTT. Residues: CASSQGNNSPLHF.

This CDR3 reads CASSSNWGASGETQYF. The CDR3 nucleotides are TGTGCCAGCAGCTCCAATTGGGGTGCGAGCGGGGAGACCCAGTACTTC. The chain has TRBV7-2 and TRBJ2-5; D possibly corresponds to TRBD2 (6 bases). The V end lost 4 bases, the J end lost 5 bases, and 20 bases lay between the germline ends. Germline V gene data show CDR1 as SGHTA and CDR2 as FQGNSA. This CDR3 has 16 amino acids.

The chain uses TRBV2 and TRBJ1-5; a weak D match, TRBD1 (5 bases). CDR3 length: 13 residues. The V gene's germline CDR1 is SNHLY and CDR2 FYNNEI. Trimming left V 1 base short and J 7 bases short, with 8 bases between. The CDR3 sequence is CASSEGGRQPQHF. CDR3 DNA sequence: TGTGCCAGCAGTGAAGGGGGACGCCAGCCCCAGCATTTT.

This sequence joins TRBV7-3 and TRBJ1-2; D might be TRBD1 (5 bases). Trimming removed 2 bases from V and 4 bases from J, with 23 bases in between. The CDR3 consists of 18 residues. Germline V gene sequence: CDR1 SGHTA, CDR2 FQGTGA. The CDR3: CASSLSPETGSHFYGYTF. The CDR3 region has the DNA TGTGCCAGCAGCTTATCACCCGAAACAGGATCCCATTTCTATGGCTACACCTTC.

A single count supports this clonotype. V is TRBV5-1 and J is TRBJ1-2, with TRBD1 matching over 7 bases. Germline V gene data show CDR1 as SGHRS and CDR2 as YFSETQ. The CDR3 is 16 amino acids. J was trimmed by 4 bases and V by 4 bases; bases with no gene match: 13. The CDR3 reads CASSPISGGGSYGYTF. The CDR3 bases are TGCGCCAGCAGCCCTATTTCAGGGGGTGGTAGCTATGGCTACACCTTC.

A single count supports this clonotype. The rearrangement joins TRBV12-3 or TRBV12-4 to TRBJ2-1; 12 bases fit TRBD2. The ends lost 6 bases at V and 5 bases at J; junction bases unmatched: 5. The CDR3 runs 15 residues. CDR3 sequence: CASRPTSGGNNEQFF. The CDR3 DNA reads TGTGCCAGCAGACCTACTAGCGGGGGGAACAATGAGCAGTTCTTC.

V usage is TRBV20-1 and J usage is TRBJ1-1; perhaps TRBD1 as D (6 bases). This CDR3 contains 14 residues. The V and J ends lost 5 bases and 11 bases respectively, with 24 bases between them. Germline V gene sequence: CDR1 DFQATT, CDR2 SNEGSKA (reference sequence). The chain's CDR3 is CSAPHGQSKDGAFF. As DNA, the CDR3 is TGCAGTGCTCCCCACGGACAGTCCAAAGATGGGGCTTTCTTT.

The V call is TRBV2, the J call TRBJ2-2; TRBD1 or TRBD2 may be the D gene (5 bases each). Looked up from germline, CDR1 is SNHLY and CDR2 is FYNNEI. The ends were cut back, 3 bases at V and 6 bases at J, with 8 bases in the middle. The CDR3 length is 13 residues. DNA for the CDR3: TGTGCCAGCAGTGACCGGGGCCCCGGGGAGCTGTTTTTT. Translating it yields CASSDRGPGELFF.